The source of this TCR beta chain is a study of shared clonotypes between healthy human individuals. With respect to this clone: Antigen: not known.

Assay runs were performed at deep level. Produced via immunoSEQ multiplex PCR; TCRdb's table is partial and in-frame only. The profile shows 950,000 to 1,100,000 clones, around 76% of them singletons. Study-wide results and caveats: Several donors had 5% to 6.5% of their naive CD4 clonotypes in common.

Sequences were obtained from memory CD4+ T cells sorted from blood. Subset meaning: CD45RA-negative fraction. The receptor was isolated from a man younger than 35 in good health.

CDR3 protein: CATTIGTTQETQYF. The CDR3, as DNA: TGTGCCACGACAATTGGGACTACGCAAGAGACCCAGTACTTC. This rearrangement joins TRBV10-3 to TRBJ2-5, with 7 bases fitting TRBD2. The CDR3 sequence is 14 residues long. CDR1 is ENHRY, CDR2 SYGVKD, per germline. V was clipped by 10 bases and J by 2 bases; unmatched bases: 10.